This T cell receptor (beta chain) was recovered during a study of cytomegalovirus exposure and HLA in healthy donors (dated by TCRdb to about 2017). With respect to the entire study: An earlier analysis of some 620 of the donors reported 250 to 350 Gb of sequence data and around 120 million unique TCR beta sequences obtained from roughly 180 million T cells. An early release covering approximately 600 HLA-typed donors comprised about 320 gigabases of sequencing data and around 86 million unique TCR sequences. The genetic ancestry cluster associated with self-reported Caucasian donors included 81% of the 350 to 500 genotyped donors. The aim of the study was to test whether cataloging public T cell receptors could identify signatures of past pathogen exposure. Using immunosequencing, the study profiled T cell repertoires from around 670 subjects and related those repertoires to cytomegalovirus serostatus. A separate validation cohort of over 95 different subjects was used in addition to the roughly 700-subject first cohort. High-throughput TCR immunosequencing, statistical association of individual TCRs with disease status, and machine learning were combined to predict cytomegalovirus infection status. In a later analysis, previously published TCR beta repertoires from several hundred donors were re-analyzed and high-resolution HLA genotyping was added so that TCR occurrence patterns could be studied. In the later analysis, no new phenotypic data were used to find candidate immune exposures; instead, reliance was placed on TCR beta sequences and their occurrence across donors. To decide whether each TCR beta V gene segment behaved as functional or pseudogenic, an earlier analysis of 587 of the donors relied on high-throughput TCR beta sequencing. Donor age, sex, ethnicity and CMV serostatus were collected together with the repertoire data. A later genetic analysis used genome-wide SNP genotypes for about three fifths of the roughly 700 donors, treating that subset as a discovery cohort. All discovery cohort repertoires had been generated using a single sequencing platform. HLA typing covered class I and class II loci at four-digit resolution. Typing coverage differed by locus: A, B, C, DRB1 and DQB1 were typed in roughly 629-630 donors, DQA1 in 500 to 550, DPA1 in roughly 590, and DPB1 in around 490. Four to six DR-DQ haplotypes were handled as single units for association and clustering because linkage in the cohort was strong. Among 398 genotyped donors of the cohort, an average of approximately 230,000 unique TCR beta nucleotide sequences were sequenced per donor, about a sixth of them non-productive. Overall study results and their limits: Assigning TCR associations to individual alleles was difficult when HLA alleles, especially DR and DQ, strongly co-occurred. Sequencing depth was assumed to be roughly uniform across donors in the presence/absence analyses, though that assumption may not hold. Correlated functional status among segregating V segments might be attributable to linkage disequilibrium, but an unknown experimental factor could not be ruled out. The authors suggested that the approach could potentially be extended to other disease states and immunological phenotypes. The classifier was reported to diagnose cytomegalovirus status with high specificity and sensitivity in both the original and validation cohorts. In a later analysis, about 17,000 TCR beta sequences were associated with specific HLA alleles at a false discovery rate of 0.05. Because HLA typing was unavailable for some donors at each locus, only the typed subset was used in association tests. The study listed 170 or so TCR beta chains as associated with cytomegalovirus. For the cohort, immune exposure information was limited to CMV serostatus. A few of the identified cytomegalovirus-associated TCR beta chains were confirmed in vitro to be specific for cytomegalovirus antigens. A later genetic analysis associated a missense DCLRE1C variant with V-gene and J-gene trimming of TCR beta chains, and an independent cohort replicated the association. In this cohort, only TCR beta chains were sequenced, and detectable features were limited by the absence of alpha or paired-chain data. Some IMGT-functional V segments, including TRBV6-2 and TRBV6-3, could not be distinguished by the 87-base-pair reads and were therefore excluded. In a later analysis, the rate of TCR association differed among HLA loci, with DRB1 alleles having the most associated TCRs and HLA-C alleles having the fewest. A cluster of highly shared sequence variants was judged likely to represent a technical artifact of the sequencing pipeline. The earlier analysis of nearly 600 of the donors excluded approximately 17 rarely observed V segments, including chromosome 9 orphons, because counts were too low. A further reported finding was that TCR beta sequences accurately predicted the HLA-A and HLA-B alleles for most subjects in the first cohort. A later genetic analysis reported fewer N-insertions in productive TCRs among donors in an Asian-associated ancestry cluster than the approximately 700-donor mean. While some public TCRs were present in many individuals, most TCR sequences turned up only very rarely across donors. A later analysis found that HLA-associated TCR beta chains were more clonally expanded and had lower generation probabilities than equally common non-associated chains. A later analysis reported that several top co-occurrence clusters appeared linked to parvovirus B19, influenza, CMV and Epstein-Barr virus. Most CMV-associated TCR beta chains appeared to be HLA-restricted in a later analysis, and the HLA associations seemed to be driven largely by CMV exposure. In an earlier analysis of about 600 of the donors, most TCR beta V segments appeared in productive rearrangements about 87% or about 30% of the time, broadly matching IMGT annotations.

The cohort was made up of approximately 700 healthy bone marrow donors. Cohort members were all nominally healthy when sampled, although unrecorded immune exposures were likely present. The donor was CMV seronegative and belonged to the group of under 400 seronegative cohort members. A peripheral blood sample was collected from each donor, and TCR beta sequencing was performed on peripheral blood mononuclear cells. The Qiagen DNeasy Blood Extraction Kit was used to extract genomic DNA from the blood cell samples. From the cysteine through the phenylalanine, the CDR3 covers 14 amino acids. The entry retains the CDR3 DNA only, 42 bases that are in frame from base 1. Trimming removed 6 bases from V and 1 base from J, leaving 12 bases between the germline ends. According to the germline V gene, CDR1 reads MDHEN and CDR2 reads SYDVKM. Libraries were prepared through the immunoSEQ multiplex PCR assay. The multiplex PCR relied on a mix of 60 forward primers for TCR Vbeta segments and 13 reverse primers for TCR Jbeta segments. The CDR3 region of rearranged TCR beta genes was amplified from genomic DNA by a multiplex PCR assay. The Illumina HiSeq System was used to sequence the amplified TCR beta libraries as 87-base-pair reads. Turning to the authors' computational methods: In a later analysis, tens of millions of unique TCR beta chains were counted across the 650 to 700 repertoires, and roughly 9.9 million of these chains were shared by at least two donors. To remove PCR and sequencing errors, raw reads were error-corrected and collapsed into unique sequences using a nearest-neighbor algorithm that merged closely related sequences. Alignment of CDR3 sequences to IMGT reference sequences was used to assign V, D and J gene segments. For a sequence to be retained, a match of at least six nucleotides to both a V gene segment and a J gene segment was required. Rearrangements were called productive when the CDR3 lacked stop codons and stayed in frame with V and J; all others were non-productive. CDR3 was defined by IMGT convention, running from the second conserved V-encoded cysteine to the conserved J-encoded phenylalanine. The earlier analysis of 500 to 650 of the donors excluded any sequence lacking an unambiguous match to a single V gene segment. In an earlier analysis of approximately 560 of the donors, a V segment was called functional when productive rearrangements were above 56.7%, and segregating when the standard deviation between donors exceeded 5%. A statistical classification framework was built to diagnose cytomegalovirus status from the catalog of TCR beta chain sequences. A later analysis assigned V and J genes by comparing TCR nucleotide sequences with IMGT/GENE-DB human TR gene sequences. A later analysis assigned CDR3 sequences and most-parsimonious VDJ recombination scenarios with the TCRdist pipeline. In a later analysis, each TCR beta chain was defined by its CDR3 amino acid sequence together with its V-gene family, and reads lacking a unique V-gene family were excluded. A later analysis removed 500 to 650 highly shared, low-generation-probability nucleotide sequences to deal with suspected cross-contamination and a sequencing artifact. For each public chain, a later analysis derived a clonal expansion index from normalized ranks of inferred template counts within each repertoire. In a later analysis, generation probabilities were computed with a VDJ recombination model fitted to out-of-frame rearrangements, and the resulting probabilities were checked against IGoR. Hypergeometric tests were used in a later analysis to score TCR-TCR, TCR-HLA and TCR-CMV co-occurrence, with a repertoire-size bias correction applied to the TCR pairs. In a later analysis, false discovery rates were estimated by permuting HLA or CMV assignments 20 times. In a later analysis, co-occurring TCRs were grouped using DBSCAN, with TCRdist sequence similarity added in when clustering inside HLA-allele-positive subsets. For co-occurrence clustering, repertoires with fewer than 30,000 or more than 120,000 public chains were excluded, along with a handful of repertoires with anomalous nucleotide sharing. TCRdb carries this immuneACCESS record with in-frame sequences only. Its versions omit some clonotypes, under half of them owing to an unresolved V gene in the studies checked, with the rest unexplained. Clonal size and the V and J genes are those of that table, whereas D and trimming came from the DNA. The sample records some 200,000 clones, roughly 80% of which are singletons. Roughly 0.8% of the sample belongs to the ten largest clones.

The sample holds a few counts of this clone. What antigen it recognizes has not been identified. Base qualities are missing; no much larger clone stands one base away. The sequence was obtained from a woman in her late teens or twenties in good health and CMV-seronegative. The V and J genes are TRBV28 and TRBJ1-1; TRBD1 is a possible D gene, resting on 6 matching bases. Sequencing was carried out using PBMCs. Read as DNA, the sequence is TGTGCCAGCAGCCCGGGGGGGCCGAACACTGAAGCTTTCTTT. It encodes CASSPGGPNTEAFF.